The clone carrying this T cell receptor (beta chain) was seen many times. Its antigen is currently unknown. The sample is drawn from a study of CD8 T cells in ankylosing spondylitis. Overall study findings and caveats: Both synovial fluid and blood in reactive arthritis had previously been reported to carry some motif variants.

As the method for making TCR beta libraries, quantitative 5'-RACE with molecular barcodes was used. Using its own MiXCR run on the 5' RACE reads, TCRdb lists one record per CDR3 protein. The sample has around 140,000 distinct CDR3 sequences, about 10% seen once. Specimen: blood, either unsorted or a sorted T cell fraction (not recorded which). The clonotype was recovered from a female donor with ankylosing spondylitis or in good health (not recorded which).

The DNA for the CDR3 is TGTGCCAGCAGCCGACCGGGTCTCACCACCGGGGAGCTGTTTTTT. This sequence encodes CASSRPGLTTGELFF. The rearrangement links TRBV3-1 to TRBJ2-2; D remains unclear. V shed 4 bases and J shed 4 bases, with 13 bases lying between them. The CDR3 contains 15 residues. Looked up from germline, CDR1 is LGHDT and CDR2 is YNNKEL (reference sequence).